A selection of T cell receptor beta chains follows, all from one sample in a study of human T cells and chemical hapten exposure. MiXCR was run by TCRdb on the RACE reads, yielding one entry per CDR3 protein. The table lists 180,000 or so distinct CDR3 sequences, about 22% of them singletons. This specimen consisted of whole blood, obtained in connection with sensitization to the hapten diphenylcyclopropenone (DPC). Receptor source: a woman between 40 and 50 years old with alopecia areata. Some clones in this sample may be carry-over from other donors' samples. CDR3s include the opening cysteine and the closing phenylalanine or tryptophan. D genes are given only for firm matches.

TRBJ2-3 | TRBD2 | TRBV28 | CASNLLRGGADTQYF
TRBJ2-7 | TRBD1 | TRBV6-5 | CASRTGQGAHEQYF
TRBJ2-3 | TRBD2 | TRBV29-1 | CSADWTSGDTQYF
TRBJ1-5 | - | TRBV6-5 | CASSSSGTRDQPQHF
TRBJ2-5 | - | TRBV2 | CASTIRRERETQYF
TRBJ1-2 | - | TRBV4-3 | CASSQDPQGGGYGYTF
TRBJ2-3 | - | TRBV7-2 | CASSLGQAFTDTQYF
TRBJ2-3 | TRBD2 | TRBV20-1 | CSARETLGGRIVDTQYF
TRBJ2-5 | TRBD2 | TRBV10-3 | CAISEKLAGGQIQETQYF
TRBJ2-1 | TRBD2 | TRBV2 | CASRPGQGTSGPLF
TRBJ1-4 | TRBD1 | TRBV2 | CASSESGTGREKLFF
TRBJ1-2 | - | TRBV24-1 | CATSETAARRYTF
TRBJ1-5 | TRBD1 | TRBV20-1 | CSARNRGGTNQPQHF
TRBJ1-2 | - | TRBV30 | CAWGRDNYGYTF
TRBJ2-1 | - | TRBV20-1 | CSARRDARRNEQFF
TRBJ1-2 | - | TRBV27 | CASSLNTDF
TRBJ1-6 | - | TRBV18 | CASSPRPPGDNSPLHF
TRBJ1-2 | - | TRBV7-6 | CASSLGQGVNYGYTF
TRBJ1-1 | - | TRBV28 | CASRGGGTNTEAFF
TRBJ2-3 | - | TRBV5-1 | CASSLARLTDTQYF
TRBJ2-6 | TRBD1 | TRBV28 | CASSFGTGGVGANVLTF
TRBJ1-5 | - | TRBV28 | CASSFGGREQPQHF
TRBJ2-3 | TRBD1 | TRBV2 | CASSEVGQGTDTQYF
TRBJ2-5 | - | TRBV12-3/TRBV12-4 | CASSLEAGYQETQYF
TRBJ2-3 | TRBD1 | TRBV15 | CATSGGQGLSTDTQYF
TRBJ2-5 | TRBD2 | TRBV7-2 | CASSRLAGAGETQYF
TRBJ2-2 | - | TRBV4-1 | CASSQVGGRGTGELFF
TRBJ1-5 | - | TRBV19 | CASSIGGRTRRPQHF
TRBJ1-2 | TRBD1 | TRBV10-3 | CAISKTGVDYGYTF
TRBJ2-7 | TRBD2 | TRBV29-1 | CSVDLAGGGYEQYF
TRBJ1-1 | - | TRBV12-3/TRBV12-4 | CASSSRAGRTEAFF
TRBJ1-5 | - | TRBV12-3/TRBV12-4 | CASSLWGRSNQPQHF
TRBJ2-3 | TRBD2 | TRBV20-1 | CSASQGLAGPADTQYF
TRBJ1-5 | - | TRBV28 | CASGLVRMPQHF
TRBJ2-1 | - | TRBV29-1 | CSVRLSVPYNEQFF
TRBJ1-3 | - | TRBV20-1 | CSAGPGNTIYF
TRBJ2-7 | TRBD1 | TRBV9 | CASSPGQGKKKAYEQYF
TRBJ2-5 | - | TRBV4-3 | CASSQERSGGLGTQYF
TRBJ2-1 | TRBD2 | TRBV20-1 | CSASPGTSGRVEQFF
TRBJ2-7 | TRBD1 | TRBV7-9 | CASNQGQIYEQYF
TRBJ1-1 | - | TRBV21-1 | CASSKEKVEWVRAEAFF
TRBJ2-7 | TRBD2 | TRBV3-1 | CASSRYGTSARGQTYEQYF
TRBJ1-1 | TRBD1 | TRBV25-1 | CASTKGAGEAFF
TRBJ1-1 | - | TRBV30 | CAWSSQGNTEAFF
TRBJ2-7 | - | TRBV27 | CASSGAWGEQYF
TRBJ2-7 | - | TRBV10-3 | CAISERRTYEQYF
TRBJ2-3 | - | TRBV5-1 | CASSLGGPLDTQYF